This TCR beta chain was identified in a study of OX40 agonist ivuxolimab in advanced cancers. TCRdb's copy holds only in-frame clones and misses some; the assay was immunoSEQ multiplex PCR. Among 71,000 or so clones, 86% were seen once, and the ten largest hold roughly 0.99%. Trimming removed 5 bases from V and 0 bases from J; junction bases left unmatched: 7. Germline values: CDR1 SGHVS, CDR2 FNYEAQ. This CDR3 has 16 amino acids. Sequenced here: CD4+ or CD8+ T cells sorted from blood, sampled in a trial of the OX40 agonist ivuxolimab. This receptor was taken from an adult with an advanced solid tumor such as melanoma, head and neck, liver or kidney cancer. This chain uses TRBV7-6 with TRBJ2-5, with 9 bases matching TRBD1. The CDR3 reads CASSNRDRDHQETQYF. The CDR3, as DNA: TGTGCCAGCAGCAATCGGGACAGGGATCACCAAGAGACCCAGTACTTC. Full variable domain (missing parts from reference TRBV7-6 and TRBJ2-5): GAGVSQSPRYKVTKRGQDVALRCDPISGHVSLYWYRQALGQGPEFLTYFNYEAQQDKSGLPNDRFSAERPEGSISTLTIQRTEQRDSAMYRCASSNRDRDHQETQYFGPGTRLLVL.